The present entry profiles one T cell receptor (beta chain) with its context. Its cognate antigen is unknown. This sample stems from a study of T-cell memory formation after mild COVID-19. Study at large: TCR clusters mostly belonged to single donors. Whole-study findings and limits: The appearance of some responding clones in pre-infection memory suggested that cross-reactive memory joined.

TCRdb redid the calling of the 5' RACE reads with MiXCR, one entry per CDR3 protein. This sample carries about 400,000 distinct CDR3 sequences, 23% of them seen once, and the ten largest clones take over 10%. The CDR3 has 15 residues. The germline gives CDR1 SEHNR, CDR2 FQNEAQ (reference sequence). V lost 5 bases and J lost 1; bases outside the gene matches: 6. The source material was PBMCs or a T cell subset sorted from them (not recorded which). The chain recombines TRBV7-9 with TRBJ1-1; TRBD1 matches 8 bases. This clonotype was sampled from an adult woman who had mild COVID-19 (a few samples of this study predate the infection). Cell type and time point are not known. The CDR3 loop reads CASSPGTGENTEAFF. In DNA form, the CDR3 reads TGTGCCAGCAGCCCCGGGACAGGTGAGAACACTGAAGCTTTCTTT.